This section outlines one T cell receptor beta chain sequence together with its context. Method: immunoSEQ multiplex PCR; TCRdb's copy keeps in-frame clones and lacks some. Of approximately 330,000 clones listed, approximately 88% were seen once; the top ten hold approximately 10%. These data belong to a study of blood T cell repertoires in COVID-19. Study-level information: In each case, the material was cDNA or gDNA derived from T cells, B-cell-depleted T cells, or PBMCs.

V lost 4 bases and J lost 7, with 11 bases in between. The CDR3 totals 13 residues. Per germline, CDR1 LGHNA and CDR2 YSLEER. This receptor was identified in a man aged 25-45 years with COVID-19, enrolled during active disease. Material for sequencing was peripheral blood. This chain uses TRBV4-3 with TRBJ2-1, with D perhaps matching TRBD2 (6 bases). The CDR3 region is CASSPSRGNEQFF. The CDR3 coding sequence is TGCGCCAGCAGCCCCTCCCGGGGGAATGAGCAGTTCTTC.